A selection of T cell receptor beta chains follows, all from one sample in a study of blood T cell repertoires in COVID-19. Profiling relied on immunoSEQ multiplex PCR, and the TCRdb table lists in-frame clones only, not all of them. In the table there are some 60,000 clones, less than 95% of which are singletons. Sequenced: peripheral blood. These receptor sequences come from a man aged 40-50 years with acute or convalescent COVID-19. The CDR3 runs from the conserved cysteine through the conserved F or W. Fields, in order: V gene, J gene, D gene, CDR3 length, clone size, CDR3 protein, CDR3 DNA. A D gene is named only where the DNA matches it firmly. Some rows mark clone size as missing; the rest say once, few, many or name a class of expanded clone.

TRBV5-8	TRBJ1-5	NA	14	NA	CASNLGTGNQPQHF	TGTGCCAGCAACTTGGGTACAGGGAATCAGCCCCAGCATTTT
TRBV25-1	TRBJ2-7	TRBD1	13	NA	CASEPGQGNEQYF	TGTGCCAGCGAACCGGGACAGGGGAACGAGCAGTACTTC
TRBV2	TRBJ1-6	NA	14	NA	CASSVTGYNSPLHF	TGTGCCAGCAGCGTGACAGGCTATAATTCACCCCTCCACTTT
TRBV19	TRBJ1-5	TRBD1	17	few	CASQTGGASGSNQPQHF	TGTGCCAGCCAGACAGGGGGCGCGTCTGGGAGCAATCAGCCCCAGCATTTT
TRBV5-4	TRBJ1-1	NA	13	NA	CASFPVPNTEAFF	TGTGCCAGCTTCCCCGTCCCGAACACTGAAGCTTTCTTT
TRBV27	TRBJ1-1	NA	14	NA	CASSSAGMNTEAFF	TGTGCCAGCAGTAGCGCGGGGATGAACACTGAAGCTTTCTTT
TRBV18	TRBJ2-7	NA	12	NA	CASRAGSYEQYF	TGTGCCAGCCGCGCCGGGTCCTACGAGCAGTACTTC
TRBV14	TRBJ2-3	NA	13	NA	CASSQDLADTQYF	TGTGCCAGCAGCCAAGATCTTGCAGATACGCAGTATTTT
TRBV2	TRBJ2-2	TRBD2	13	NA	CAGGLAGVGELFF	TGTGCCGGTGGGCTAGCGGGAGTGGGGGAGCTGTTTTTT
TRBV25-1	TRBJ1-2	TRBD1	14	NA	CASSRQGAGYGYTF	TGTGCCAGCAGTAGACAGGGGGCCGGCTATGGCTACACCTTC
TRBV27	TRBJ2-2	TRBD2	17	NA	CASSRVGAGSNTGELFF	TGTGCCAGCAGTCGAGTGGGAGCGGGGTCGAACACCGGGGAGCTGTTTTTT
TRBV19	TRBJ2-7	TRBD1	14	NA	CASKATGGGYEQYF	TGTGCCAGCAAGGCCACAGGGGGCGGATACGAGCAGTACTTC
TRBV24-1	TRBJ1-5	NA	14	NA	CATSDFAGDQPQHF	TGTGCCACCAGTGACTTTGCAGGGGATCAGCCCCAGCATTTT
TRBV9	TRBJ1-1	NA	17	NA	CASSVDGGGLGRTEAFF	TGTGCCAGCAGCGTAGACGGCGGGGGATTGGGTAGGACTGAAGCTTTCTTT
TRBV5-1	TRBJ2-1	TRBD2	15	NA	CASSLDTSGNNEQFF	TGCGCCAGCAGCTTGGACACTAGCGGGAACAATGAGCAGTTCTTC
TRBV7-8	TRBJ1-1	NA	15	NA	CASSLAAGPGTEAFF	TGTGCCAGCAGCTTAGCGGCAGGGCCTGGGACTGAAGCTTTCTTT
TRBV7-9	TRBJ1-2	TRBD1	18	NA	CASSPVSGQGLISYGYTF	TGTGCCAGCAGCCCGGTTTCGGGACAGGGGCTAATCTCTTATGGCTACACCTTC
TRBV7-8	TRBJ2-1	TRBD2	15	once	CASSPDGSGRNEQFF	TGTGCCAGCAGCCCGGACGGAAGCGGGAGGAATGAGCAGTTCTTC